Shown below are 25 T cell receptor beta chains from a single sample sequenced in a study of T cells in women clearing cervical HPV infection. Only in-frame clones appear in the TCRdb table, and some are missing; sequencing was by immunoSEQ multiplex PCR. The sample holds some 30,000 clones. Sequencing was done on a sample of blood buffy coat. Receptors originate from a woman aged 18 to 75 with a cervical HPV16 infection that either progressed to CIN3+ or cleared (not recorded which).

Judged by frequency, this clone is large. The read stops 3 residues short of the end of the CDR3; the missing end is completed from the germline J gene. This chain uses TRBV4-2 with TRBJ2-6, with 10 bases aligning to TRBD1. The CDR3 loop spans 21 amino acids. The germline V gene has CDR1 LGHNA and CDR2 YNFKEQ. Unmatched junction bases numbered 15, after V lost 4 bases and J lost 0 bases. The sequenced part of the CDR3 DNA is TGTGCCAGCAGCCTCCGGGACAGGGGTCAATTCCCGAGCTCTGGGGCCAACGTC. The encoded protein is CASSLRDRGQFPSSGANV. The whole CDR3 is CASSLRDRGQFPSSGANVLTF.

On this clone: Coverage ceases 3 residues before the CDR3 finishes, and the germline J gene fills in the end. V and J are TRBV30 and TRBJ2-3; 9 bases are shared with TRBD1. Germline values: CDR1 GTSNPN, CDR2 SVGIG (reference sequence). There are 13 residues in the CDR3. The chain's CDR3 is CAWSFDRGETQYF. Incomplete CDR3 DNA: TGTGCCTGGAGTTTCGACAGGGGGGAGACG. Full variable domain (remainder filled in from reference TRBV30 and TRBJ2-3): SQTIHQWPATLVQPVGSPLSLECTVEGTSNPNLYWYRQAAGRGLQLLFYSVGIGQISSEVPQNLSASRPQDRQFILSSKKLLLSDSGFYLCAWSFDRGETQYFGPGTRLTVL.

As regards this clone: The CDR3 is cut off 3 residues early in the read; its end comes from the germline J gene. This chain links TRBV30 with TRBJ2-2; 8 bases are a match to TRBD1. Germline V lookup: CDR1 GTSNPN, CDR2 SVGIG (reference sequence). This CDR3 has 15 amino acids. CDR3 sequence reads: CAWSVGTGDNSPLFF. CDR3 bases read: TGTGCCTGGAGTGTGGGGACAGGCGACAATTCACCG.

A note on this clone: Read coverage stops 3 residues before the CDR3 terminus; the germline J gene supplies the remainder. The gene calls are TRBV7-2 and TRBJ1-6, with a weak D call TRBD1 (6 bases). This CDR3 is 14 amino acids long. The V and J ends lost 7 bases and 7 bases respectively, with 14 bases between them. Germline CDR1 and CDR2: SGHTA and FQGNSA. Partial CDR3 DNA: TGTGCCAGCACCATTGGACAGAGAAATTCACCC. Its protein is CASTIGQRNSP. The CDR3, in full, reads CASTIGQRNSPLHF.

On this clone: The read is 3 residues too short to cover the CDR3 end, so that end is filled in from the germline J gene. The V and J genes are TRBV2 and TRBJ1-5, with 7 nucleotides matching TRBD1. CDR1 is SNHLY and CDR2 is FYNNEI in the germline V gene. CDR3 length: 15 amino acids. V dropped 6 bases and J dropped 0; count of bases not matched to a gene: 5. The sequenced CDR3 bases are TGTGCCAGCAGAGTGGACAGGATTAGCAATCAGCCC. Amino acids: CASRVDRISNQP. The CDR3 in full is CASRVDRISNQPQHF.

Concerning this clone: Read sequence stops 3 residues before the CDR3 end, and the germline J gene provides the missing end. This chain uses TRBV12-3 or TRBV12-4 with TRBJ2-4; D not resolved. CDR3 length: 13 amino acids. V lost 3 bases and J lost 7, with 10 bases in between. The CDR3 spells CASSLAAANIQYF. The CDR3 bases that were read are TGTGCCAGCAGTTTGGCGGCAGCCAACATT.

For this clone: The CDR3 end lies 3 residues beyond the end of the read and is filled in from the germline J gene. V and J are TRBV2 and TRBJ2-5, with a tentative D call TRBD1 (5 bases). V shed 6 bases and J shed 5 bases, with 13 bases lying between them. Germline V CDR1 and CDR2: SNHLY, FYNNEI. There are 13 residues in the CDR3. The CDR3 bases that were read are TGTGCCAGCAGCGGCATGGGGCTGGAGACC. Amino acid sequence: CASSGMGLET. Given in full, the CDR3 is CASSGMGLETQYF.

On this clone itself: The sequenced fragment ends 3 residues before the CDR3 boundary, so the rest is inferred from the germline J gene. This sequence joins TRBV30 and TRBJ1-5; 8 bases map to TRBD1. Germline CDR1 is GTSNPN and CDR2 is SVGIG (reference sequence). V dropped 4 bases and J dropped 5; count of bases not matched to a gene: 4. CDR3 length: 13 residues. The part of the CDR3 DNA that was read is TGTGCCTGGACTCAGGGGGCTGATCAGCCC. Translated, it gives CAWTQGADQP. In full, the CDR3 is CAWTQGADQPQHF.

For this clone: The read ends 3 residues early relative to the CDR3; the germline J gene fills the gap. V gene TRBV19 combines with J gene TRBJ2-3; D is possibly TRBD1 or TRBD2 (5 bases each). The CDR3 is 14 residues long. Germline CDR1 reads LNHDA; CDR2 reads SQIVND (reference sequence). CDR3 sequence: CASSISGSNQPQYF. Partial CDR3 DNA: TGTGCCAGTAGTATATCAGGGAGCAATCAGCCG.

On this clone itself: The CDR3 extends 3 residues past the end of the read, so its final part is completed from the germline J gene. This chain connects TRBV7-8 to TRBJ1-2, with 8 bases lining up with TRBD1. This CDR3 is 14 amino acids long. CDR1 is SGHVS and CDR2 is FQNEAQ in the germline V gene. Trimming at V came to 1 base and at J to 4 bases, leaving 2 bases not matched to a gene. This CDR3 is CASSLGDRGYGYTF. CDR3 DNA, as far as it was read: TGTGCCAGCAGCTTAGGCGACAGGGGCTATGGC.

Concerning this clone: The read gets to within 3 residues of the CDR3 end, and the germline J gene fills in the rest. The J gene is TRBJ2-3, the V gene TRBV7-8, with TRBD2 matching over 7 bases. This CDR3 region has 15 residues. CDR1 is SGHVS, CDR2 FQNEAQ, per germline. Losses at the gene ends were 5 bases for V and 4 bases for J; bases not matched to a gene: 9. This CDR3 reads CASSPAGVGPDTQYF. The covered CDR3 bases are TGTGCCAGCAGCCCGGCGGGAGTTGGACCAGATACG.

A word on this clone: The read comes to an end 3 residues before the CDR3 does, leaving the germline J gene to fill in the end. This chain uses TRBV7-2 with TRBJ2-7; 7 bases match TRBD1. V trimming: 7 bases; J trimming: 3 bases; junction bases outside the gene matches: 9. CDR1 is SGHTA, CDR2 FQGNSA, per germline. The CDR3 is 14 residues long. The sequenced CDR3 bases are TGTGCCAGCACCCGAGGGGGCAGTCACTACGAG. Translating gives CASTRGGSHYE. The whole CDR3 protein is CASTRGGSHYEQYF.

As for this clone: The sequence runs out 3 residues before the end of the CDR3; the remainder is reconstructed from the germline J gene. The chain uses TRBV11-2 and TRBJ2-5; weak D call: TRBD2 (5 bases). The V gene lost 5 bases and the J gene lost 1 base, with 11 bases spanning the gap. The CDR3 consists of 14 residues. CDR1 is SGHAT, CDR2 FQNNGV, per germline. CDR3 residues: CASSPSGLQETQYF. The covered CDR3 bases are TGTGCCAGCAGCCCGTCAGGACTCCAAGAGACC.

A note on this clone: Read data end 3 residues before the CDR3 end; the end is taken from the germline J gene. V and J are TRBV29-1 and TRBJ1-2; no clear D gene. Per germline, CDR1 SQVTM and CDR2 ANQGSEA. This CDR3 contains 14 residues. Trimming shortened V by 1 base and J by 3 bases, and 12 bases separated the two germline ends. Incomplete CDR3 DNA: TGCAGCGTTGAAGGAGGGCCACCCCACTATGGC. Its protein product is CSVEGGPPHYG. The complete CDR3 protein is CSVEGGPPHYGYTF.

With regard to this clone: Coverage ceases 3 residues before the CDR3 finishes, and the germline J gene fills in the end. The chain links TRBV10-1 to TRBJ1-1, with 8 bases fitting TRBD1. Looked up from germline, CDR1 is WNHNN and CDR2 is SYGVQD (reference sequence). V trimming: 2 bases; J trimming: 6 bases; junction bases outside the gene matches: 8. The CDR3 spans 15 residues. This chain's CDR3 is CASSEARTGWAEAFF. The sequenced CDR3 bases are TGCGCCAGCAGTGAGGCTCGGACAGGGTGGGCTGAA.

Details on this clone: The CDR3 goes on 3 residues after the read ends, and that part is filled in from the germline J gene. The chain combines TRBV30 with TRBJ2-2; D perhaps matches TRBD2 (5 bases). Germline V gene sequence: CDR1 GTSNPN, CDR2 SVGIG (reference sequence). This CDR3 has 14 amino acids. The CDR3 bases that were read are TGTGCCTGGAGTGTCTTCCCAACTCGGGGAAAG. This codes for CAWSVFPTRGK. The complete CDR3 protein is CAWSVFPTRGKLFF.

A note on this clone: The CDR3 end falls 3 residues outside the read, so it is completed with the germline J gene. The V call is TRBV7-9, the J call TRBJ1-2; D not resolved. The CDR3 length is 14 residues. Looked up from germline, CDR1 is SEHNR and CDR2 is FQNEAQ (reference sequence). The CDR3 loop is CASSLLATYNEYTF. The sequenced CDR3 bases are TGTGCCAGCAGCTTATTAGCGACCTACAATGAA. The full variable domain, with the rest looked up from reference TRBV7-9 and TRBJ1-2, is DTGVSQNPRHKITKRGQNVTFRCDPISEHNRLYWYRQTLGQGPEFLTYFQNEAQLEKSRLLSDRFSAERPKGSFSTLEIQRTEQGDSAMYLCASSLLATYNEYTFGSGTRLTVV.

The CDR3: CASSISDRKDGYTF. The sequenced CDR3 bases are TGTGCCAGCAGCATCTCGGACAGGAAGGATGGC. The chain links TRBV5-6 to TRBJ1-2, with 7 bases lining up with TRBD1. Sequencing ends 3 residues short of the CDR3 end; the germline J gene provides the rest. The V and J ends lost 4 bases and 6 bases, in that order; junction bases with no gene match: 9. Per the germline V gene, CDR1 is SGHDT and CDR2 is YYEEEE. The CDR3 is made up of 14 amino acids.

The CDR3 sequence is CSVERTQLHTEAFF. The sequenced CDR3 bases are TGCAGCGTTGAAAGGACACAACTTCACACTGAA. The genes are TRBV29-1 and TRBJ1-1; D may be TRBD1 (5 bases). The read comes to an end 3 residues before the CDR3 does, leaving the germline J gene to fill in the end. Germline lookup yields CDR1 SQVTM and CDR2 ANQGSEA. This CDR3 is built from 14 residues. V lost 2 bases and J 3 bases, leaving 13 bases between the germline ends.

With respect to this clone: The read comes to an end 3 residues before the CDR3 does, leaving the germline J gene to fill in the end. V and J are TRBV6-2 or TRBV6-3 and TRBJ1-1; D is possibly TRBD1 (5 bases). The CDR3 is 13 amino acids. Between the trimmed V and J ends, which lost 0 bases and 4 bases, there was a span of 6 bases. The V gene's germline CDR1 is MNHEY and CDR2 SVGEGT. The CDR3 loop reads CASSYSGRTEAFF. CDR3 DNA, as far as it was read: TGTGCCAGCAGTTACTCGGGGCGCACTGAA.

About this clone itself: The read stops 3 residues short of the end of the CDR3; the missing end is completed from the germline J gene. This chain links TRBV7-8 with TRBJ1-4; 12 nucleotides align to TRBD1. Germline loops: CDR1 SGHVS, CDR2 FQNEAQ. This CDR3 has 15 residues. V lost 7 bases to trimming and J lost 6 bases; unmatched junction nucleotides: 6. CDR3 bases read: TGTGCCAGCATGGGGACAGGGGGCTCATATGAAAAA. This codes for CASMGTGGSYEK. The entire CDR3 protein is CASMGTGGSYEKLFF.

Of note for this clone: The read falls 3 residues short of the CDR3 end, and the missing part is taken from the germline J gene. The chain carries TRBV30 and TRBJ1-1; D perhaps matches TRBD1 (6 bases). The CDR3 spans 11 residues. Germline V gene data show CDR1 as GTSNPN and CDR2 as SVGIG (reference sequence). V was clipped by 4 bases and J by 7 bases, with 10 bases between them. The CDR3 bases that were read are TGTGCCTGGATAGGGGGAGTTGAA. Translation gives CAWIGGVE. The entire CDR3 reads CAWIGGVEAFF.

A note on this clone: The read finishes 3 residues shy of the CDR3 end, and the germline J gene is used to complete it. This sequence joins TRBV6-1 and TRBJ2-1, with unresolved D. The CDR3 length is 15 residues. Trimming cost V 1 base and J 6 bases, with 13 bases left between them. CDR1 MNHNS and CDR2 SASEGT come from the germline V gene. CDR3 residues: CASSEEGLGSNEQFF. CDR3 DNA, as far as it was read: TGTGCCAGCAGTGAAGAAGGGTTGGGTAGCAATGAG.

Comment on this clone: The CDR3 goes on 3 residues after the read ends, and that part is filled in from the germline J gene. The rearrangement links TRBV19 to TRBJ2-2, with 7 bases identical to TRBD1. Germline V gives CDR1 LNHDA, CDR2 SQIVND (reference sequence). The CDR3 runs to 15 residues. The CDR3 here is CASSIGGQIDEKLFF. The sequenced CDR3 bases are TGTGCCAGTAGTATAGGGGGACAGATAGATGAAAAG.

On this clone itself: One end of the junction does not line up with germline, which may come from a read error. Read coverage stops 3 residues before the CDR3 terminus; the germline J gene supplies the remainder. The J gene is TRBJ2-2, the V gene TRBV4-2; weak D call: TRBD2 (5 bases). CDR3 length: 17 residues. From germline, CDR1 is LGHNA and CDR2 YNFKEQ. CDR3 DNA (partial): TGCGCCAGCAGCCCTGATTACCTTGGAACCCGGGGTGAAAAG. Translating it yields CASSPDYLGTRGEK. The full CDR3 protein is CASSPDYLGTRGEKLFF.